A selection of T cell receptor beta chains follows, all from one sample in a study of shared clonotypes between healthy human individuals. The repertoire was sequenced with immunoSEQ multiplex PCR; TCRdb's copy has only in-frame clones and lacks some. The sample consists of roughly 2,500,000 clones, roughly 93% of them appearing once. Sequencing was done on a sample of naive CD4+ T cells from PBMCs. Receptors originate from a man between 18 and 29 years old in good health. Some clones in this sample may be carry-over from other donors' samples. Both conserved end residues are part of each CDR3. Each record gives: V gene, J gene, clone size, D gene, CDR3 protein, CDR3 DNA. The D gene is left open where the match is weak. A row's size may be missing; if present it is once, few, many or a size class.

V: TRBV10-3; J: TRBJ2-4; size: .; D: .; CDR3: CAISGDNENIQYF; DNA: TGTGCCATCAGTGGGGACAACGAAAACATTCAGTACTTC
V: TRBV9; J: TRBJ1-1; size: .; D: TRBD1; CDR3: CASSVARTGEVTEAFF; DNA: TGTGCCAGCAGCGTAGCTCGGACAGGGGAGGTCACTGAAGCTTTCTTT
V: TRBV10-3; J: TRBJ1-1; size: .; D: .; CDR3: CAISDLGARTEAFF; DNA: TGTGCCATCAGTGACCTGGGGGCGCGAACTGAAGCTTTCTTT
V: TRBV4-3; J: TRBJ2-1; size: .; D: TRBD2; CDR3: CASSQDRAGVPNEQFF; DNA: TGCGCCAGCAGCCAAGATCGAGCGGGAGTACCCAATGAGCAGTTCTTC
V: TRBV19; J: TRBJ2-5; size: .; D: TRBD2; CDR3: CASSISSGSNLETQYF; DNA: TGTGCCAGTAGTATAAGTAGCGGGAGCAATCTAGAGACCCAGTACTTC
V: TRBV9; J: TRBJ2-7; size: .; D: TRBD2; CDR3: CASSVSGLAGSGEQYF; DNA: TGTGCCAGCAGCGTATCGGGACTAGCGGGATCCGGCGAGCAGTACTTC
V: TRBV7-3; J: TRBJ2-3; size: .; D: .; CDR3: CASSLSLNTDTQYF; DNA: TGTGCCAGCAGCTTATCCCTCAACACAGATACGCAGTATTTT
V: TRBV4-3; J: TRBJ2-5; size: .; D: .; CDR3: CASSQGVRGETQYF; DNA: TGCGCCAGCAGCCAAGGGGTGCGGGGAGAGACCCAGTACTTC
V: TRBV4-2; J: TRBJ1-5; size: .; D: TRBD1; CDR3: CASSQGNAGTAPPAYNQPQHF; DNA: TGTGCCAGCAGCCAAGGGAATGCCGGGACAGCCCCACCCGCTTATAATCAGCCCCAGCATTTT
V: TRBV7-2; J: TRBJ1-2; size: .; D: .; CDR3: CASSLAKGGNYGYTF; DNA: TGTGCCAGCAGCTTAGCGAAAGGGGGAAACTATGGCTACACCTTC
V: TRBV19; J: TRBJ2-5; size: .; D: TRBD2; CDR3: CASSIGRGRVAETQYF; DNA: TGTGCCAGTAGTATCGGACGCGGGAGGGTTGCGGAGACCCAGTACTTC
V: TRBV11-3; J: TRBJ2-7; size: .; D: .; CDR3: CASSLDPRREQYF; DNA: TGTGCCAGCAGCTTAGATCCCCGCCGCGAGCAGTACTTC
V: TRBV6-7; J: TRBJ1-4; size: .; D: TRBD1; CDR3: CASSYSNCSGQGEKLFF; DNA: TGTGCCAGCAGTTACTCGAACTGTTCGGGACAGGGTGAAAAACTGTTTTTT
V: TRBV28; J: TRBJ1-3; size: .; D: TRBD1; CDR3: CATRDGDRGYTIYF; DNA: TGTGCCACCAGAGACGGGGACAGGGGGTACACCATATATTTT
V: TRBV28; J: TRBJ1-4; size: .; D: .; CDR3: CASRPRPGLSKNEKLFF; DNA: TGTGCCAGCAGGCCCCGGCCAGGGCTCTCAAAGAATGAAAAACTGTTTTTT
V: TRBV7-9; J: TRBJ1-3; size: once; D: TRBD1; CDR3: CASSFSTGTGLGNTIYF; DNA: TGTGCCAGCAGCTTTTCTACCGGGACAGGCCTTGGAAACACCATATATTTT
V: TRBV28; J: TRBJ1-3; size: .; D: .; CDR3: CASSLTRGTGNTIYF; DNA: TGTGCCAGCAGTTTAACACGGGGGACTGGAAACACCATATATTTT
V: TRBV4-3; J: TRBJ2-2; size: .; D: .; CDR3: CASSRVSGEWGTGELFF; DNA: TGCGCCAGCAGCCGAGTTTCAGGGGAGTGGGGCACCGGGGAGCTGTTTTTT
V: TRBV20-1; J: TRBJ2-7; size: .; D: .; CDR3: CSASDRYEQYF; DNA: TGCAGTGCTTCCGACCGTTACGAGCAGTACTTC
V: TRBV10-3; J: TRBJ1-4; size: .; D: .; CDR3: CAISESVGQGTTNEKLFF; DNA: TGTGCCATCAGTGAGTCAGTGGGGCAGGGAACAACTAATGAAAAACTGTTTTTT
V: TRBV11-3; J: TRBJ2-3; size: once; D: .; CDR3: CANPYRTTLTDTQYF; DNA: TGTGCCAACCCCTACCGGACCACACTCACAGATACGCAGTATTTT
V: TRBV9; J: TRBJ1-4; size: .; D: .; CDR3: CASSGHPATNEKLFF; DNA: TGTGCCAGCAGCGGGCACCCGGCAACTAATGAAAAACTGTTTTTT
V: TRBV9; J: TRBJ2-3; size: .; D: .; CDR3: CASSPRASLSTDTQYF; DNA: TGTGCCAGCAGCCCCCGGGCCTCTTTGAGCACAGATACGCAGTATTTT
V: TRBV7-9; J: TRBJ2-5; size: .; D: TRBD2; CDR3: CASSLGLAGYQETQYF; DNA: TGTGCCAGCAGCTTAGGGCTAGCGGGGTACCAAGAGACCCAGTACTTC
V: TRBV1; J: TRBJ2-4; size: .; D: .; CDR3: CTSSQGDPGGFPSQAKNIQYF; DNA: TGCACCAGCAGCCAAGGAGATCCAGGGGGTTTTCCTAGCCAAGCCAAAAACATTCAGTACTTC
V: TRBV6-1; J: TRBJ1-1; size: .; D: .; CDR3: CASSEAPGLYTEAFF; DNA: TGTGCCAGCAGTGAAGCCCCGGGCCTTTACACTGAAGCTTTCTTT
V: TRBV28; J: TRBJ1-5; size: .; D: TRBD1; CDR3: CASSTQGTAYQPQHF; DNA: TGTGCCAGCAGTACGCAGGGGACAGCGTATCAGCCCCAGCATTTT
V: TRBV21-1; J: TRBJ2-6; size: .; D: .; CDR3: CASSQGQDPSSGANVLTF; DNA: TGTGCCAGCAGCCAAGGACAGGATCCCTCCTCTGGGGCCAACGTCCTGACTTTC
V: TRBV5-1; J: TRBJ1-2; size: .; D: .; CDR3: CASSLAGSLRGYTF; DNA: TGCGCCAGCAGCTTGGCCGGCAGCCTCCGGGGCTACACCTTC
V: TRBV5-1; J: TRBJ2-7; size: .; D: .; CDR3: CASSQAYEQYF; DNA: TGCGCCAGCAGCCAGGCCTACGAGCAGTACTTC
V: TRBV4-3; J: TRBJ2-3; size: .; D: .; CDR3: CASSHSSPGDDTQYF; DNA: TGCGCCAGCAGCCATTCTAGCCCAGGAGATGATACGCAGTATTTT
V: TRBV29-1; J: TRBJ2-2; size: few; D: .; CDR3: CSVEAQNTGELFF; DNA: TGCAGCGTTGAGGCTCAAAACACCGGGGAGCTGTTTTTT
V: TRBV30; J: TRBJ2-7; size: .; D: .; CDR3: CAWSVHPRSSGYEQYF; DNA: TGTGCCTGGAGTGTACATCCACGATCAAGCGGGTACGAGCAGTACTTC
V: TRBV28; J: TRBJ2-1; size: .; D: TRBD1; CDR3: CASSRGTGPYNEQFF; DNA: TGTGCCAGCTCCCGGGGGACAGGGCCCTACAATGAGCAGTTCTTC
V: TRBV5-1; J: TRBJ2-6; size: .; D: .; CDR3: CASSSSPTSSGANVLTF; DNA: TGCGCCAGCAGCTCCTCGCCGACTAGCTCTGGGGCCAACGTCCTGACTTTC
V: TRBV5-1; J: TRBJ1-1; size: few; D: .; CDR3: CASSSVTVNTEAFF; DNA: TGCGCCAGCAGCTCCGTGACAGTGAACACTGAAGCTTTCTTT
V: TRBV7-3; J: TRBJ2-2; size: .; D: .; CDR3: CASSLGRVKAGELFF; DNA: TGTGCCAGCAGCTTAGGCAGGGTGAAGGCCGGGGAGCTGTTTTTT
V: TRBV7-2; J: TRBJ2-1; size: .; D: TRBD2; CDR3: CASSPRDTSGRTYNEQFF; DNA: TGTGCCAGCAGCCCGCGGGACACTAGCGGGAGAACGTACAATGAGCAGTTCTTC
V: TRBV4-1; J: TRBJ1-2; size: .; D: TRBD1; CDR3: CASSLAGTGVEGYTF; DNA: TGCGCCAGCAGCCTTGCCGGGACAGGGGTGGAGGGCTACACCTTC
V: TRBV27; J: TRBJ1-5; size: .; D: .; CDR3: CASSLSRRVLQPQHF; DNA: TGTGCCAGCAGTTTATCGCGCAGGGTTCTTCAGCCCCAGCATTTT
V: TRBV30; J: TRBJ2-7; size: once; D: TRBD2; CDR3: CAWSDPQGGRYEQYF; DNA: TGTGCCTGGAGTGATCCCCAGGGAGGGCGCTACGAGCAGTACTTC
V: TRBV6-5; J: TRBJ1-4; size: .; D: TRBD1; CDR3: CASSYDQGADFLFF; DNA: TGTGCCAGCAGTTACGATCAGGGGGCCGACTTTCTCTTTTTT
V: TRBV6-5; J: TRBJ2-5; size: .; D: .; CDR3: CASSQSPAETQYF; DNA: TGTGCCAGCAGCCAATCCCCGGCGGAGACCCAGTACTTC
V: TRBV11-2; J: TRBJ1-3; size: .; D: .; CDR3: CASRPGVDGNTIYF; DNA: TGTGCCAGCAGGCCGGGGGTGGATGGAAACACCATATATTTT
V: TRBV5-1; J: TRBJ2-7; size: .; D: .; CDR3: CASRIAVSSYEQYF; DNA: TGTGCCAGCAGAATAGCGGTTTCGTCCTACGAGCAGTACTTC
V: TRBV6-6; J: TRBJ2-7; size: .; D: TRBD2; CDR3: CASRVTSGRYYEQYF; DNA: TGTGCCAGCAGAGTGACTAGCGGGAGGTACTACGAGCAGTACTTC
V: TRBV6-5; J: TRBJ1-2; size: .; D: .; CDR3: CASSYSARNYGYTF; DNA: TGTGCCAGCAGTTACTCCGCCAGGAACTATGGCTACACCTTC
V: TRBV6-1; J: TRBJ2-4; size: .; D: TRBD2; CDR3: CASSEVGGDLGGSKNIQYF; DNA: TGTGCCAGCAGTGAAGTCGGAGGGGACCTGGGAGGGAGCAAAAACATTCAGTACTTC
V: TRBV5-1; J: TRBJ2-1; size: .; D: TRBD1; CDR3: CASSSISGGIEQFF; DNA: TGCGCCAGCAGCTCCATCTCAGGGGGAATTGAGCAGTTCTTC
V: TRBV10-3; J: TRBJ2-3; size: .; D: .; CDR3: CAISQPPGSLAAPDTQYF; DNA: TGTGCCATCAGCCAACCCCCGGGCTCCCTTGCTGCCCCAGATACGCAGTATTTT
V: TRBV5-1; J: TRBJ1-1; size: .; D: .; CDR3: CASSLTAGSTEAFF; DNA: TGCGCCAGCAGCTTGACAGCGGGGAGCACTGAAGCTTTCTTT
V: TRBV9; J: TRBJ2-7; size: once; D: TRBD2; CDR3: CASSVAAGGGEQYF; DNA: TGTGCCAGCAGCGTAGCGGCGGGAGGAGGCGAGCAGTACTTC
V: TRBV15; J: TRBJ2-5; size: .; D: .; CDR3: CATSPQFQETQYF; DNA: TGTGCCACCAGCCCCCAGTTCCAAGAGACCCAGTACTTC
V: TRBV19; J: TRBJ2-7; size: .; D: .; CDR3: CASSMTGAEQYF; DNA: TGTGCCAGTAGTATGACAGGAGCCGAGCAGTACTTC
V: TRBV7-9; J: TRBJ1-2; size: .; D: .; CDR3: CASSFGPRGGGYTF; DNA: TGTGCCAGCAGCTTCGGGCCCAGGGGTGGAGGCTACACCTTC
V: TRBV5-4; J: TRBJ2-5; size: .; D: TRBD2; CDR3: CASRLAGQETQYF; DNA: TGTGCCAGCAGATTAGCGGGTCAAGAGACCCAGTACTTC
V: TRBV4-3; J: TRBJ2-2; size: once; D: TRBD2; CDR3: CASSQLAGGGTGELFF; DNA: TGCGCCAGCAGCCAATTAGCGGGAGGGGGCACCGGGGAGCTGTTTTTT
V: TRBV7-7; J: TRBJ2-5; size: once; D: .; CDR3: CASAVRRGGDGETQYF; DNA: TGTGCCAGCGCTGTAAGGCGCGGAGGGGACGGGGAGACCCAGTACTTC